A single sample gave rise to the 20 T cell receptor beta chains below, sequenced in a study of T cell responses to AZD1222 COVID-19 vaccine. The data were produced by immunoSEQ multiplex PCR, yet TCRdb's version contains in-frame clones alone and is incomplete. Its listing shows under 150,000 clones. The source material was peripheral blood. Receptor source: an adult in good health.

V gene TRBV28 combines with J gene TRBJ1-4, with TRBD1 identical over 10 bases. Germline CDR1 MDHEN, CDR2 SYDVKM. The ends lost 3 bases at V and 7 bases at J; junction bases unmatched: 2. The CDR3 runs 14 residues. The CDR3 spells CASSFRQGAEKLFF. The CDR3 nucleotides read TGTGCCAGCAGTTTTAGACAGGGGGCTGAAAAACTGTTTTTT.

This chain joins TRBV4-2 and TRBJ1-1; D remains ambiguous. Trimming pared 0 bases from V and 0 bases from J, leaving 5 bases between. Germline V gene lookup returns CDR1 LGHNA and CDR2 YNFKEQ. The CDR3 loop spans 14 amino acids. CDR3: CASSQEGLNTEAFF. Written as DNA, the CDR3 is TGTGCCAGCAGCCAAGAGGGGTTGAACACTGAAGCTTTCTTT.

V usage is TRBV5-1 and J usage is TRBJ1-6; the match to TRBD1 covers 7 bases. The CDR3 has 16 amino acids. Trimming removed 4 bases from V and 5 bases from J; junction bases left unmatched: 9. The germline V gene encodes CDR1 SGHRS and CDR2 YFSETQ. As DNA, the CDR3 is TGCGCCAGCAGCCCTCGACAGGGACCCAATAATTCACCCCTCCACTTT. It translates to CASSPRQGPNNSPLHF.

The chain joins TRBV4-2 to TRBJ2-3, with TRBD2 identical over 9 bases. The germline V gene has CDR1 LGHNA and CDR2 YNFKEQ. The CDR3 sequence is 14 residues long. Germline trimming cut 4 bases from V and 3 bases from J; bases unmatched to any gene: 2. Here the CDR3 reads CASSPGLATDTQYF. The CDR3 DNA is TGTGCCAGCAGCCCGGGACTAGCAACAGATACGCAGTATTTT.

This sequence joins TRBV7-9 and TRBJ2-2, with D tentatively TRBD1 (5 bases). Trimming took 2 bases from V and 0 from J, leaving 16 bases between them. Germline CDR1 and CDR2: SEHNR and FQNEAQ (reference sequence). CDR3 length equals 18 residues. CDR3 sequence (DNA): TGTGCCAGCAGCTTATCTCAGGGTACCCCCTCGAACACCGGGGAGCTGTTTTTT. Protein product: CASSLSQGTPSNTGELFF. Variable domain in full (rest from reference TRBV7-9 and TRBJ2-2): DTGVSQNPRHKITKRGQNVTFRCDPISEHNRLYWYRQTLGQGPEFLTYFQNEAQLEKSRLLSDRFSAERPKGSFSTLEIQRTEQGDSAMYLCASSLSQGTPSNTGELFFGEGSRLTVL.

V usage is TRBV23-1 and J usage is TRBJ1-1; TRBD1 is a possible D gene (5 bases). TRBV23-1 is known as an ORF, though its function is uncertain. Trimming cost V 0 bases and J 6 bases, with 17 bases left between them. The CDR3 spans 16 residues. CDR3 nucleotides: TGCGCCAGCAGTCAATCCTTAACTCCCCGGGACGCTGAAGCTTTCTTT. Its translation: CASSQSLTPRDAEAFF.

The chain uses TRBV7-9 and TRBJ1-6, with TRBD1 as a possible D gene (6 bases). Trimming pared 5 bases from V and 9 bases from J, leaving 14 bases between. Germline V CDR1 and CDR2: SEHNR, FQNEAQ (reference sequence). This CDR3 region has 14 residues. For the CDR3, the DNA is TGTGCCAGCAGCGAAGAACAGGGAACTTCACCCCTCCACTTT. This translates into CASSEEQGTSPLHF.

The chain recombines TRBV7-9 with TRBJ2-1; TRBD2 matches at 10 bases. The CDR3 extends over 16 amino acids. Germline lookup yields CDR1 SEHNR and CDR2 FQNEAQ (reference sequence). Unmatched junction bases numbered 6, after V lost 0 bases and J lost 7 bases. CDR3 in amino acids: CASSLAALAGLNEQFF. CDR3 nucleotides: TGTGCCAGCAGCTTAGCTGCACTAGCGGGGTTGAATGAGCAGTTCTTC. The full variable domain, rest sourced from reference TRBV7-9 and TRBJ2-1, is DTGVSQNPRHKITKRGQNVTFRCDPISEHNRLYWYRQTLGQGPEFLTYFQNEAQLEKSRLLSDRFSAERPKGSFSTLEIQRTEQGDSAMYLCASSLAALAGLNEQFFGPGTRLTVL.

The chain employs TRBV3-1 (or the pseudogene TRBV3-2) and TRBJ2-3; D perhaps matches TRBD2 (6 bases). This CDR3 comprises 16 residues. Germline lookup yields CDR1 LGHDT and CDR2 YNNKEL (reference sequence). Trimming shortened V by 3 bases and J by 1 base, and 14 bases separated the two germline ends. CDR3 DNA sequence: TGTGCCAGCAGCCACTATTCGGGGGTCGGCACAGATACGCAGTATTTT. Translated: CASSHYSGVGTDTQYF.

The chain joins TRBV15 to TRBJ1-1, with 7 bases fitting TRBD1. V trimming: 1 base; J trimming: 1 base; junction bases outside the gene matches: 3. From germline, CDR1 is LNHNV and CDR2 YYDKDF (reference sequence). The CDR3 covers 15 residues. In nucleotides, the CDR3 is TGTGCCACCAGCAGAGTGCGACAGGGGAACACTGAAGCTTTCTTT. Translating it yields CATSRVRQGNTEAFF. Supplemented by reference TRBV15 and TRBJ1-1, the full variable domain reads DAMVIQNPRYQVTQFGKPVTLSCSQTLNHNVMYWYQQKSSQAPKLLFHYYDKDFNNEADTPDNFQSRRPNTSFCFLDIRSPGLGDTAMYLCATSRVRQGNTEAFFGQGTRLTVV.

The chain is built from TRBV5-1 and TRBJ1-2, with TRBD1 matching 7 bases. The CDR3 runs to 13 residues. Unmatched junction bases numbered 5, after V lost 4 bases and J lost 5 bases. Looked up from germline, CDR1 is SGHRS and CDR2 is YFSETQ. CDR3 nucleotide sequence: TGCGCCAGCAGCATCGGGACAGAATATGGCTACACCTTC. Its protein is CASSIGTEYGYTF.

The chain combines TRBV15 with TRBJ2-7; no firm D call. Deletions cut 6 bases from V and 0 bases from J, with 12 bases between. Looked up from germline, CDR1 is LNHNV and CDR2 is YYDKDF (reference sequence). The CDR3 has 14 residues. The CDR3 DNA is TGTGCCACCAGTTTAAGTGGCAGCTCCTACGAGCAGTACTTC. This codes for CATSLSGSSYEQYF.

The V and J genes are TRBV2 and TRBJ2-2; D remains unclear. CDR3 length equals 14 residues. V was shortened by 6 bases and J by 0 bases, with 8 bases between the two germline ends. Germline V lookup: CDR1 SNHLY, CDR2 FYNNEI. CDR3 coding DNA: TGTGCCAGCAGAGACTGGGCGAACACCGGGGAGCTGTTTTTT. This gives the protein CASRDWANTGELFF. Full variable domain (remainder filled in from reference TRBV2 and TRBJ2-2): EPEVTQTPSHQVTQMGQEVILRCVPISNHLYFYWYRQILGQKVEFLVSFYNNEISEKSEIFDDQFSVERPDGSNFTLKIRSTKLEDSAMYFCASRDWANTGELFFGEGSRLTVL.

This rearrangement joins TRBV6-5 to TRBJ2-7, with 9 bases fitting TRBD1. Per germline, CDR1 MNHEY and CDR2 SVGAGI. V was pared by 4 bases and J by 1 base, with 2 bases of the junction left unmatched. The CDR3 is 14 residues long. The CDR3 coding sequence is TGTGCCAGCAGTTCCGGGACAGGGTCCTACGAGCAGTACTTC. It yields the protein CASSSGTGSYEQYF.

The gene calls are TRBV7-8 and TRBJ1-2; 9 bases agree with TRBD1. This CDR3 has 15 amino acids. The ends lost 5 bases at V and 8 bases at J; junction bases unmatched: 12. Germline V gene lookup returns CDR1 SGHVS and CDR2 FQNEAQ. The CDR3 reads CASSTGTGHLEGYTF. The CDR3, as DNA: TGTGCCAGCAGCACCGGGACAGGGCACCTCGAGGGCTACACCTTC. Combining the CDR3 with reference TRBV7-8 and TRBJ1-2 gives the whole variable domain GAGVSQSPRYKVAKRGQDVALRCDPISGHVSLFWYQQALGQGPEFLTYFQNEAQLDKSGLPSDRFFAERPEGSVSTLKIQRTQQEDSAVYLCASSTGTGHLEGYTFGSGTRLTVV.

The gene calls are TRBV9 and TRBJ1-2; TRBD1 matches 7 bases. The CDR3 runs 14 residues. Trimming took 5 bases from V and 0 from J; bases not matched to a gene: 4. Germline V gene lookup returns CDR1 SGDLS and CDR2 YYNGEE. Written as DNA, the CDR3 is TGTGCCAGCAGAAGAACAGGGGCTAACTATGGCTACACCTTC. Encoded protein: CASRRTGANYGYTF.

V and J are TRBV29-1 and TRBJ1-2; 10 bases align to TRBD1. Germline V gene data show CDR1 as SQVTM and CDR2 as ANQGSEA. J gave up 2 bases and V 7 bases, and 7 bases lay outside the gene matches. CDR3 length: 14 amino acids. The CDR3 region has the DNA TGCAGCGCCCGGACAGGGGGGGAAAACTATGGCTACACCTTC. It translates to CSARTGGENYGYTF.

This chain uses TRBV5-6 with TRBJ1-6; 7 bases are shared with TRBD1. The CDR3 length is 17 residues. CDR1 SGHDT and CDR2 YYEEEE come from the germline V gene. J gave up 13 bases and V 0 bases, and 16 bases lay outside the gene matches. This CDR3 is CASSLVVGDSPLLPLHF. The CDR3 region has the DNA TGTGCCAGCAGCTTGGTGGTTGGGGACAGCCCTTTGTTGCCCCTCCACTTT.

The gene calls are TRBV5-1 and TRBJ2-3, with D possibly TRBD1 on 5 matching bases. Germline V CDR1 and CDR2: SGHRS, YFSETQ. This CDR3 spans 14 amino acids. V dropped 4 bases and J dropped 7 bases, with 16 bases sitting between them. CDR3 nucleotide sequence: TGCGCCAGCAGCCGAGGAGACAGAGATAATACGCAGTATTTT. Residues: CASSRGDRDNTQYF.

This sequence joins TRBV5-4 and TRBJ1-1; D is ambiguous. The germline V gene has CDR1 SGHNT and CDR2 YYREEE (reference sequence). The V end was cut by 4 bases, the J end by 3 bases, with 16 bases between. This CDR3 is built from 15 residues. CDR3 bases: TGTGCCAGCAGCCCGGCCGGTGGAGGAGACACTGAAGCTTTCTTT. It is translated as CASSPAGGGDTEAFF.